These 27 T cell receptor beta chains came from one sample sequenced in a study of cytomegalovirus exposure and HLA in healthy donors. Primers: 60 Vbeta forward and 13 Jbeta reverse. This table comes from immunoSEQ multiplex PCR, and its TCRdb copy is limited to in-frame clones, with some not included. The data show 150,000 or so clones, 80% seen once. The sequencing input was PBMCs. The receptors stem from a man aged 50 to 59 in good health and CMV-seronegative.

V gene TRBV10-1 combines with J gene TRBJ2-7; no clear D. The CDR3 has 12 amino acids. Deletions cut 2 bases from V and 7 bases from J, with 9 bases between. Germline values: CDR1 WNHNN, CDR2 SYGVQD (reference sequence). The CDR3 sequence is CASSELLLEQYF. The CDR3 DNA sequence: TGCGCCAGCAGTGAGCTCCTTTTGGAGCAGTACTTC.

The chain uses TRBV28 and TRBJ1-1; a weak D match, TRBD1 (6 bases). The germline CDR1 and CDR2 sequences are MDHEN and SYDVKM. Trimming left V 6 bases short and J 7 bases short, with 15 bases between. CDR3 length: 13 residues. The CDR3 region is CASSLPPTGEAFF. The CDR3 nucleotides are TGTGCCAGCAGCTTGCCCCCGACAGGTGAAGCTTTCTTT.

The chain couples TRBV5-1 to TRBJ1-2; TRBD1 is a possible D gene (6 bases). The V end lost 0 bases, the J end lost 3 bases, and 9 bases lay between the germline ends. CDR3 length equals 14 residues. Germline assignment: CDR1 SGHRS and CDR2 YFSETQ. CDR3 nucleotide sequence: TGCGCCAGCAGCTTGGCAGGACAGCACTATGGCTACACCTTC. Translation gives CASSLAGQHYGYTF.

The chain recombines TRBV5-1 with TRBJ1-2, with D perhaps TRBD1 (5 bases). CDR1 is SGHRS and CDR2 is YFSETQ in the germline V gene. There are 15 residues in the CDR3. V was clipped by 4 bases and J by 6 bases, with 19 bases between them. CDR3 DNA sequence: TGCGCCAGCAGCCCAGGCTCGCGGGGGGTCCATGGCTACACCTTC. It encodes CASSPGSRGVHGYTF. The full variable domain, with the rest looked up from reference TRBV5-1 and TRBJ1-2, is KAGVTQTPRYLIKTRGQQVTLSCSPISGHRSVSWYQQTPGQGLQFLFEYFSETQRNKGNFPGRFSGRQFSNSRSEMNVSTLELGDSALYLCASSPGSRGVHGYTFGSGTRLTVV.

This rearrangement joins TRBV7-9 to TRBJ1-4; D ambiguous. The CDR3 runs to 15 residues. Per the germline V gene, CDR1 is SEHNR and CDR2 is FQNEAQ (reference sequence). V lost 3 bases, J lost 4 bases, and 12 bases lay in between. CDR3 coding DNA: TGTGCCAGCAGCTTCTCCCGGGAATATAATGAAAAACTGTTTTTT. It is translated as CASSFSREYNEKLFF.

The rearrangement links TRBV28 to TRBJ1-2, with 11 nucleotides matching TRBD1. This CDR3 has 14 amino acids. V was clipped by 3 bases and J by 3 bases; unmatched bases: 0. CDR1 and CDR2 (germline): MDHEN, SYDVKM. The CDR3 nucleotides are TGTGCCAGCAGTTTGGGACAGGGGGACTATGGCTACACCTTC. As protein: CASSLGQGDYGYTF.

The J gene is TRBJ1-2, the V gene TRBV6-5, with TRBD1 as a possible D gene (6 bases). Deletions cut 2 bases from V and 6 bases from J, with 10 bases between. The CDR3 contains 13 residues. Germline CDR1 and CDR2: MNHEY and SVGAGI. The CDR3 reads CASSYVGAHGYTF. The CDR3 nucleotides are TGTGCCAGCAGTTACGTGGGGGCCCATGGCTACACCTTC.

The chain is built from TRBV9 and TRBJ1-2, with a tentative D call TRBD1 (5 bases). V was pared by 2 bases and J by 4 bases, with 9 bases between. The CDR3 consists of 13 residues. Germline CDR1 SGDLS, CDR2 YYNGEE. The CDR3 nucleotides read TGTGCCAGCAGCGTTGGAGGGGTCTATGGCTACACCTTC. Translated, it gives CASSVGGVYGYTF.

V usage is TRBV2 and J usage is TRBJ1-1; D is possibly TRBD1 (5 bases). Germline CDR1 is SNHLY and CDR2 is FYNNEI. V lost 11 bases and J 6 bases, leaving 22 bases between the germline ends. CDR3 size: 14 residues. The CDR3: CAGLTEAGSAEAFF. As DNA, the CDR3 is TGTGCCGGATTGACAGAAGCTGGTTCGGCTGAAGCTTTCTTT.

This rearrangement joins TRBV9 to TRBJ2-7; 12 nucleotides line up with TRBD2. The CDR3 extends over 15 amino acids. Germline V gene lookup returns CDR1 SGDLS and CDR2 YYNGEE. Trimming at V came to 4 bases and at J to 6 bases, leaving 8 bases not matched to a gene. The CDR3 spells CASSWTSGASGEQYF. CDR3 in DNA: TGTGCCAGCAGCTGGACTAGCGGGGCCTCGGGCGAGCAGTACTTC.

This sequence joins TRBV5-5 and TRBJ2-7, with D possibly matching TRBD1 (6 bases). CDR3 length equals 15 residues. V lost 5 bases and J lost 0, with 15 bases in between. CDR1 and CDR2 (germline): SGHKS, YYEKEE (reference sequence). The CDR3 region has the DNA TGTGCCAGCAGTTTAAGAGGACAGAGCTCCTACGAGCAGTACTTC. It specifies CASSLRGQSSYEQYF.

This sequence joins TRBV7-2 and TRBJ1-4, with TRBD1 identical over 8 bases. Germline V lookup: CDR1 SGHTA, CDR2 FQGNSA. The CDR3 loop spans 16 amino acids. Trimming at V came to 4 bases and at J to 4 bases, leaving 8 bases not matched to a gene. In nucleotides, the CDR3 is TGTGCCAGCAGCTCCTCTCACAGGGGGGGTAATGAAAAACTGTTTTTT. As protein: CASSSSHRGGNEKLFF. Filled out from reference TRBV7-2 and TRBJ1-4, the complete variable domain reads GAGVSQSPSNKVTEKGKDVELRCDPISGHTALYWYRQSLGQGLEFLIYFQGNSAPDKSGLPSDRFSAERTGGSVSTLTIQRTQQEDSAVYLCASSSSHRGGNEKLFFGSGTQLSVL.

V and J are TRBV11-3 and TRBJ1-1, with 8 bases that match TRBD1. Germline V gene sequence: CDR1 SGHNT, CDR2 YENEEA. CDR3 size: 16 residues. V was clipped by 5 bases and J by 1 base; unmatched bases: 9. In nucleotides, the CDR3 is TGTGCCAGCAGCCCCCGTCCCGGGACAGGGAACACTGAAGCTTTCTTT. Its protein product is CASSPRPGTGNTEAFF. The whole variable domain, filled in from reference TRBV11-3 and TRBJ1-1, reads EAGVVQSPRYKIIEKKQPVAFWCNPISGHNTLYWYLQNLGQGPELLIRYENEEAVDDSQLPKDRFSAERLKGVDSTLKIQPAELGDSAVYLCASSPRPGTGNTEAFFGQGTRLTVV.

V and J are TRBV7-8 and TRBJ2-2, with D unresolved. Trimming took 5 bases from V and 6 from J, leaving 16 bases between them. CDR1 is SGHVS and CDR2 is FQNEAQ in the germline V gene. This CDR3 has 15 residues. The DNA for the CDR3 is TGTGCCAGCAGCACCGACTCGTCCCAAGCCGGGGAGCTGTTTTTT. Translation gives CASSTDSSQAGELFF.

The rearrangement joins TRBV5-1 to TRBJ2-7; D gene uncertain. Germline CDR1 reads SGHRS; CDR2 reads YFSETQ. V was shortened by 4 bases and J by 3 bases, with 11 bases between the two germline ends. There are 13 residues in the CDR3. The CDR3 bases are TGCGCCAGCAGCCCCGGTGCGGACTACGAGCAGTACTTC. This encodes CASSPGADYEQYF.

The chain carries TRBV5-1 and TRBJ2-3; 7 positions agree with TRBD2. This CDR3 has 15 amino acids. V lost 4 bases and J lost 4; bases outside the gene matches: 9. Germline V lookup: CDR1 SGHRS, CDR2 YFSETQ. The chain's CDR3 is CASSQTSTLADTQYF. The DNA for the CDR3 is TGCGCCAGCAGCCAGACTAGCACTTTGGCAGATACGCAGTATTTT.

This clone has more than one count but fewer than ten. The chain carries TRBV19 and TRBJ2-5; tentative D call: TRBD2 (5 bases). The CDR3 runs 15 residues. CDR1 and CDR2 (germline): LNHDA, SQIVND (reference sequence). V was cut by 8 bases and J by 5 bases, with 21 bases left in between. The CDR3 DNA reads as TGTGCCAGTTTGGGCAGGTCAATCACGGGGGAGACCCAGTACTTC. Translation: CASLGRSITGETQYF.

This clone was seen a single time. The CDR3 reads CASSESGGTSTDTQYF. The CDR3 DNA sequence: TGCGCCAGCAGTGAGTCGGGGGGGACTAGCACAGATACGCAGTATTTT. The V and J genes are TRBV10-1 and TRBJ2-3; 7 bases agree with TRBD2. V lost 0 bases, J lost 0 bases, and 3 bases stayed unmatched. The CDR3 has 16 amino acids. The V gene's germline CDR1 is WNHNN and CDR2 SYGVQD (reference sequence).

This clone was seen more than once but under ten times. The chain joins TRBV15 to TRBJ1-1; no definite D call. Germline V lookup: CDR1 LNHNV, CDR2 YYDKDF (reference sequence). This CDR3 contains 14 residues. V lost 1 base, J lost 1 base, and 7 bases lay in between. Written as DNA, the CDR3 is TGTGCCACCAGCAGAGCCCCTTGGAACACTGAAGCTTTCTTT. Residues: CATSRAPWNTEAFF.

J is TRBJ2-7 and V is TRBV10-2; D is possibly TRBD1 (6 bases). Germline lookup yields CDR1 WSHSY and CDR2 SAAADI. The CDR3 has 15 amino acids. V shed 8 bases and J shed 2 bases, with 19 bases lying between them. The CDR3, as DNA: TGCGCCAGCTCTCACGTCAGGGGATCCGCCTACGAGCAGTACTTC. Translated, it gives CASSHVRGSAYEQYF.

In this sample, this clone turned up a few times. The chain employs TRBV19 and TRBJ2-1; D call uncertain. The germline V gene encodes CDR1 LNHDA and CDR2 SQIVND (reference sequence). This CDR3 comprises 12 residues. Trimming pared 3 bases from V and 7 bases from J, leaving 7 bases between. The CDR3 here is CASSMFSNEQFF. CDR3 nucleotides: TGTGCCAGTAGTATGTTCTCGAATGAGCAGTTCTTC.

This clone showed up just once. V and J are TRBV13 and TRBJ1-5, with 10 bases that match TRBD1. The trim removed 4 bases at V and 2 bases at J, leaving 5 bases unmatched. The CDR3 is 16 residues long. Germline CDR1 is PRHDT and CDR2 is FYEKMQ (reference sequence). The CDR3 sequence: CASSSQGTGGNQPQHF. CDR3 DNA sequence: TGTGCCAGCAGCTCCCAAGGGACAGGGGGCAATCAGCCCCAGCATTTT.

The chain recombines TRBV7-9 with TRBJ2-1; 7 nucleotides align to TRBD1. J lost 6 bases, V lost 5 bases, and 4 bases had no gene match. Looked up from germline, CDR1 is SEHNR and CDR2 is FQNEAQ (reference sequence). CDR3 length equals 13 residues. The CDR3 loop is CASSNNRGNEQFF. The CDR3, as DNA: TGTGCCAGCAGCAACAACAGGGGCAATGAGCAGTTCTTC.

A note on this clone: Other DNA sequences in this specimen translate into the identical CDR3. This chain's CDR3 is CASSQGQGETQYF. CDR3 coding DNA: TGTGCCAGCAGCCAAGGACAGGGGGAGACCCAGTACTTC. The chain recombines TRBV4-2 with TRBJ2-5; 8 positions agree with TRBD1. Germline trimming cut 1 base from V and 5 bases from J; bases unmatched to any gene: 0. CDR3 size: 13 residues. Germline CDR1 and CDR2: LGHNA and YNFKEQ.

The chain has TRBV7-6 and TRBJ2-1; the match to TRBD2 covers 12 bases. V was pared by 4 bases and J by 8 bases, with 15 bases of the junction left unmatched. Germline CDR1 SGHVS, CDR2 FNYEAQ. The CDR3 totals 18 residues. CDR3 nucleotides: TGTGCCAGCAGCTCGGGGGGGGCTAGCGGGAGGGAGTTTTATGAGCAGTTCTTC. Translation gives CASSSGGASGREFYEQFF.

The chain recombines TRBV5-8 with TRBJ2-7, with a possible D match to TRBD2 (7 bases). From germline, CDR1 is SGHTS and CDR2 YDEGEE. Trimming removed 5 bases at V and 2 bases at J, with 14 bases between. The length of the CDR3 is 14 residues. The CDR3 spells CASSSGGRTYEQYF. DNA for the CDR3: TGTGCCAGCAGTTCCGGGGGGCGCACCTACGAGCAGTACTTC.

CDR3: CASSRPGQGESNEQFF. DNA for the CDR3: TGTGCCAGCTCACGACCGGGACAGGGGGAATCCAATGAGCAGTTCTTC. This chain links TRBV18 with TRBJ2-1, with 11 bases lining up with TRBD1. CDR1 is KGHSH, CDR2 LQKENI, per germline. J gave up 6 bases and V 4 bases, and 8 bases lay outside the gene matches. The CDR3 loop spans 16 amino acids.